Included here is one T cell receptor (beta chain) sequence, with context. Which antigen it targets is not known. Qualities for individual bases were not recorded, and no much larger clone is one base off. The CDR3 sequence holds 17 residues, the cysteine and phenylalanine included. The entry retains the CDR3 DNA only, 51 bases that are in frame from base 1. The germline V gene sets CDR1 to KGHSH and CDR2 to LQKENI. V and J lose 2 bases and 0 bases, and a span of 15 bases separates them. Genomic DNA was extracted from sorted cells for sequencing of the TCRbeta CDR3 region. The immunoSEQ Assay was used to sequence the TCRbeta CDR3 regions. TCRdb re-hosts the immuneACCESS table, in-frame sequences only. Its copies lack some clones; in the studies checked, an unresolved V gene accounts for under half of them, and the cause for the rest is not known. The sample data list tens of thousands of clones, and 75% to 95% of these were observed just once. The ten largest clones represent about 2% of the sample.

The trial excluded patients who had a history of autoimmune disease or who were on systemic immunosuppression. Peripheral blood for TCR sequencing was collected from all dose cohorts at baseline, on cycle 4 day 1, and on cycle 7 day 1. Samples came from an open-label, multicenter, first-in-human phase I dose-escalation trial of ivuxolimab. Adults with locally advanced or metastatic melanoma, renal cell carcinoma, hepatocellular carcinoma or head and neck squamous cell carcinoma were enrolled in the trial. CD4+ and CD8+ T cells were sorted separately from peripheral blood before TCR sequencing. This sample was included in a study of OX40 agonist ivuxolimab in advanced cancers. Study-level background: Ivuxolimab was an agonistic, fully human IgG2 monoclonal antibody directed against OX40 (CD134), a costimulatory receptor. Intravenous ivuxolimab was administered to patients every 2 weeks at six dose levels: 0.01, 0.1, 0.3, 1.5, 3 and 10 mg/kg. Among the roughly 50 dose-escalation patients, some 20 had hepatocellular carcinoma, approximately 15 melanoma, 9 renal cell carcinoma and 9 head and neck cancer. In the dose-escalation cohort, 65% to 85% of patients were male, and the mean age was roughly 60 years with a range of roughly 20 to 79. Prior anti-PD-1, anti-PD-L1 or anti-CTLA-4 therapy was permitted, and approximately 40% of dose-escalation patients had received checkpoint inhibitors. Partial responses were achieved by three dose-escalation patients, of whom one had hepatocellular carcinoma and two had cutaneous melanoma. The purpose of peripheral TCRbeta sequencing was to test whether ivuxolimab changed TCR sequence diversity and led to clonal T-cell expansion. The paper describes the monotherapy dose-escalation part (N of about 52 patients) of the phase I trial of ivuxolimab.

The research as a whole found: On average, CD8+ T cells showed more expanded clones than CD4+ T cells after ivuxolimab. At doses from 0.1 to 3.0 mg/kg, clonal expansion was seen in both CD4+ and CD8+ blood T cells between baseline and week 6. In the 0.1-3.0 mg/kg groups, partial responders were among the patients with the lowest normalized peripheral clonal expansion, particularly in CD8+ T cells. Low levels of normalized T-cell clonal expansion were also seen in some patients who did not respond. Antigen specificity was not determined for the clonally expanded peripheral T cells.

Source: CD4+ or CD8+ T cells sorted from blood, taken in a trial of the OX40 agonist ivuxolimab. The chain joins TRBV18 to TRBJ2-3, with no reliable assignment of the D segment. The receptor comes from an adult with an advanced solid tumor such as melanoma, head and neck, liver or kidney cancer. The encoded CDR3 is CASSPTVLLSSTDTQYF. The nucleotides are TGTGCCAGCTCACCAACGGTCCTACTTTCTAGCACAGATACGCAGTATTTT.